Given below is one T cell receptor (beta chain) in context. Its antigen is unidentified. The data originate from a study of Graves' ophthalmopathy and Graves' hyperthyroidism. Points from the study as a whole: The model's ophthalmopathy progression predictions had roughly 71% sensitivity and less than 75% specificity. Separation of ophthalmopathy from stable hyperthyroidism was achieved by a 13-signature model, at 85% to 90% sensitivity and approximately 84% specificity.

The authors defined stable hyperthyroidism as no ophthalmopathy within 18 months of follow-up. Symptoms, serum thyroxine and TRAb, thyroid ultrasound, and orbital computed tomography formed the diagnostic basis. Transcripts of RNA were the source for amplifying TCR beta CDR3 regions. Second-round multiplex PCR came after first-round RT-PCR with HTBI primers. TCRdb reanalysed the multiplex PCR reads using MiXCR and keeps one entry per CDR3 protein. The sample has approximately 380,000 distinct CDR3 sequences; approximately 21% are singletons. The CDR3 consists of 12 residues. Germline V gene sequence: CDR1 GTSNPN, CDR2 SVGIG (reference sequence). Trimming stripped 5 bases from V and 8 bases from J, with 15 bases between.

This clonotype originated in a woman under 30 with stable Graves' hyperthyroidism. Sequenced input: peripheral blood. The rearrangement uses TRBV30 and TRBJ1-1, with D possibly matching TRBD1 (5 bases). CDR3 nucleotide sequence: TGTGCCTGGGAGGGGTTGGTCACCGAAGCTTTCTTT. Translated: CAWEGLVTEAFF.